This T cell receptor (beta chain) was sequenced for a study of shared clonotypes between healthy human individuals. This CDR3 is 15 amino acids long. The ends were cut back, 0 bases at V and 2 bases at J, with 10 bases in the middle. Germline-derived CDR1 and CDR2 are SGHAT and FQNNGV. Study-wide findings and caveats: An effect of sequencing depth on clonotype sharing among donors was expected. Sorted-subset samples were not fully sequenced, rarefaction indicated. The four-donor shared clonotypes exceeded non-shared clonotypes in generation probability, with non-shared ones scoring lower.

Sequencing used immunoSEQ multiplex PCR; TCRdb keeps in-frame clones, though not all of them. The sample lists over 2 million clones, 90% to 95% occurring once. Concerning this clone itself: Its antigen remains unknown.

There were no recent acute infections or vaccinations among the donors, who were healthy HIV-negative adults. The origin of this receptor is a young man in good health. The genes are TRBV11-2 and TRBJ1-2; a possible D gene is TRBD1 (6 bases). Specimen: naive CD4+ T cells sorted from blood. Subset indicated: CD45RA+ positively selected. CDR3 nucleotide sequence: TGTGCCAGCAGCTTAGATCGAGGGGGAAACTATGGCTACACCTTC. This codes for CASSLDRGGNYGYTF. Variable domain in full (rest from reference TRBV11-2 and TRBJ1-2): EAGVAQSPRYKIIEKRQSVAFWCNPISGHATLYWYQQILGQGPKLLIQFQNNGVVDDSQLPKDRFSAERLKGVDSTLKIQPAKLEDSAVYLCASSLDRGGNYGYTFGSGTRLTVV.